The source of this T cell receptor beta chain is a study of PD-1 blockade in classical Hodgkin lymphoma. Here immunoSEQ multiplex PCR was the method, and the copy in TCRdb shows in-frame clones only, minus some. The repertoire holds about 12,000 clones, almost 90% seen once, with more than 0.8% in the top ten. CDR3 size: 15 residues. CDR1 and CDR2 from the germline V gene are MNHEY and SVGAGI. Losses at the gene ends were 6 bases for V and 1 base for J; bases not matched to a gene: 8. Time point defined: cycle 4 day 1 (C4D1), after six to seven weeks of nivolumab. All patients experienced relapse after autologous stem cell transplantation, and brentuximab vedotin exposure was variable. CD4+ T cells were purified from thawed PBMCs by magnetic negative selection.

The specimen was CD4+ T cells from blood, collected before the fourth cycle of nivolumab. The source is a human donor with classical Hodgkin lymphoma. The V gene is TRBV6-5, the J gene TRBJ2-5; 7 bases align to TRBD2. The CDR3 is CASRLASSGQETQYF. CDR3 bases: TGTGCCAGCAGACTGGCCTCTAGCGGCCAAGAGACCCAGTACTTC.